This T cell receptor beta chain stems from a study of tumor-infiltrating lymphocytes in primary liver carcinoma. About this clonotype: Germline is not matched at one junction end, which may reflect a read error.

CDR1 and CDR2 (germline): SGHAT, FQNNGV. The CDR3 has 15 residues. The template, 500 ng total RNA, yielded TCR beta cDNA made with a constant-region primer. Sequencing libraries for TCR beta derived from three nested multiplex PCR rounds that used slightly modified ARM-PCR. The two initial PCR rounds, about 9 cycles each, used TRBV1-TRBV30 forward and C-beta reverse primers. Using its own MiXCR run on the multiplex PCR reads, TCRdb lists one record per CDR3 protein. The data hold about 190,000 distinct CDR3 sequences, with over 80% observed a single time. DNA and RNA were both co-extracted from 20-30 mg of bulk tissue that had not been sorted.

The chain carries TRBV11-2 and TRBJ2-6; tentatively, D is TRBD2 (5 bases). The sequence was obtained from a man in his forties or fifties with primary liver carcinoma and hepatitis B virus infection. The sequencing input was tumor tissue from primary liver carcinoma. The CDR3 nucleotides are TGTGCCTCCCAGCGGCCGTGCTCTGGGGTCAACGTCCTGACTTTC. Encoded protein: CASQRPCSGVNVLTF.